These T cell receptor beta chains were read from a single sample in a study of shared clonotypes between healthy human individuals. Measured with immunoSEQ multiplex PCR; TCRdb has only the in-frame clones, and not every one. The sample yields over a million clones, around 78% seen once. Sequences were obtained from memory CD4+ T cells from PBMCs. These receptors all stem from a young man in good health. Some clones in this sample may be carry-over from other donors' samples. The CDR3 runs from the conserved cysteine through the conserved F or W. The D gene is left open where the match is weak. Size values are once, few and many counts, or a class for expanded clones, and some rows have none.

J: TRBJ1-2
D: TRBD1
size: few
V: TRBV5-4
length: 16
DNA: TGTGCCAGCAGCTTAGCCGGGACAGGGGCCTTCTATGGCTACACCTTC
CDR3: CASSLAGTGAFYGYTF

J: TRBJ2-5
D: NA
size: NA
V: TRBV6-6
length: 13
DNA: TGTGCCAGCAGTTATCGACAGACGGAGACCCAGTACTTC
CDR3: CASSYRQTETQYF

J: TRBJ1-1
D: NA
size: few
V: TRBV5-1
length: 14
DNA: TGCGCCAGCAGCTTAGAGGGGACGAACACTGAAGCTTTCTTT
CDR3: CASSLEGTNTEAFF

J: TRBJ2-7
D: NA
size: NA
V: TRBV29-1
length: 11
DNA: TGCAGCGTTGCTGAATCCTACGAGCAGTACTTC
CDR3: CSVAESYEQYF

J: TRBJ1-3
D: NA
size: NA
V: TRBV28
length: 14
DNA: TGTGCCGGATCGGACAGTGACTCTGGAAACACCATATATTTT
CDR3: CAGSDSDSGNTIYF

J: TRBJ2-1
D: TRBD2
size: NA
V: TRBV19
length: 16
DNA: TGTGCCAGTAGTGGACGTAGCGGGAGGGCCTTCAATGAGCAGTTCTTC
CDR3: CASSGRSGRAFNEQFF

J: TRBJ1-5
D: NA
size: NA
V: TRBV7-2
length: 15
DNA: TGTGCCAGCAGCTTAGACACCGATAGCAATCAGCCCCAGCATTTT
CDR3: CASSLDTDSNQPQHF

J: TRBJ1-4
D: NA
size: many
V: TRBV30
length: 13
DNA: TGTGCCTGGAAGATCCCGGGAGTTGAGAAACTGTTTTTT
CDR3: CAWKIPGVEKLFF

J: TRBJ2-2
D: NA
size: few
V: TRBV27
length: 14
DNA: TGTGCCAGCAGTTTATGGGGCGGAACCGGGGAGCTGTTTTTT
CDR3: CASSLWGGTGELFF

J: TRBJ2-3
D: NA
size: few
V: TRBV6-5
length: 14
DNA: TGTGCCAGCAGTTACACATGGACAGAGGGTACGCAGTATTTT
CDR3: CASSYTWTEGTQYF

J: TRBJ1-3
D: NA
size: once
V: TRBV30
length: 14
DNA: TGTGCCGGTGCCAGGGTGTTCTCTGGAAACACCATATATTTT
CDR3: CAGARVFSGNTIYF

J: TRBJ2-7
D: NA
size: once
V: TRBV7-9
length: 15
DNA: TGTGCCAGCAGCTTAGAAGCAGGACCGCCGTCCGAGCAGTACTTC
CDR3: CASSLEAGPPSEQYF

J: TRBJ2-3
D: NA
size: few
V: TRBV20-1
length: 11
DNA: TGCAGTGCTAGAGTCGTGGATACGCAGTATTTT
CDR3: CSARVVDTQYF

J: TRBJ2-7
D: NA
size: few
V: TRBV9
length: 16
DNA: TGTGCCAGCAGCGTAGCTAGCCAGGTTCCCCGACACGAGCAGTACTTC
CDR3: CASSVASQVPRHEQYF

J: TRBJ1-1
D: NA
size: NA
V: TRBV4-2
length: 16
DNA: TGTGCCAGCAGCCAAGAACCCGGTCTACAGAACACTGAAGCTTTCTTT
CDR3: CASSQEPGLQNTEAFF

J: TRBJ1-5
D: TRBD1
size: many
V: TRBV6-6
length: 14
DNA: TGTGCCAGCAGGCTAACAGGGGGCAATCAGCCCCAGCATTTT
CDR3: CASRLTGGNQPQHF

J: TRBJ2-3
D: TRBD2
size: NA
V: TRBV6-6
length: 16
DNA: TGTGCCAGCAGCCAACGGACTAGCGGGAGGCCAGATACGCAGTATTTT
CDR3: CASSQRTSGRPDTQYF

J: TRBJ2-2
D: NA
size: NA
V: TRBV27
length: 16
DNA: TGTGCCAGCAGCCTACAGCGTACCGCGAACACCGGGGAGCTGTTTTTT
CDR3: CASSLQRTANTGELFF

J: TRBJ1-1
D: TRBD1
size: NA
V: TRBV29-1
length: 13
DNA: TGCAGCGGCAGGGGGCTCATGAACACTGAAGCTTTCTTT
CDR3: CSGRGLMNTEAFF

J: TRBJ2-7
D: TRBD2
size: NA
V: TRBV6-1
length: 14
DNA: TGTGCCAGCAGTGCCGGGACTAGTTATGGCGAGCAGTACTTC
CDR3: CASSAGTSYGEQYF

J: TRBJ2-2
D: NA
size: few
V: TRBV11-2
length: 16
DNA: TGTGCCAGCAGCTTAAAGGAGGGGCGAGGAACCGGGGAGCTGTTTTTT
CDR3: CASSLKEGRGTGELFF

J: TRBJ1-3
D: TRBD1
size: NA
V: TRBV7-8
length: 15
DNA: TGTGCCAGCAGCCCGACAGGGTTGTCCGGAAACACCATATATTTT
CDR3: CASSPTGLSGNTIYF

J: TRBJ2-7
D: NA
size: NA
V: TRBV29-1
length: 12
DNA: TGCAGCGTTGAAGTGGCTGGCTCGAAGCAGTACTTC
CDR3: CSVEVAGSKQYF

J: TRBJ2-7
D: NA
size: NA
V: TRBV6-5
length: 16
DNA: TGTGCCAGCAGTTACTCAAGCCCCGCCAACCTCTACGAGCAGTACTTC
CDR3: CASSYSSPANLYEQYF

J: TRBJ2-5
D: NA
size: few
V: TRBV14
length: 14
DNA: TGTGCCAGCAGCCTTGGACTGCGGCTGGAGACCCAGTACTTC
CDR3: CASSLGLRLETQYF

J: TRBJ2-7
D: NA
size: NA
V: TRBV5-5
length: 18
DNA: TGTGCCAGCAGCTCCGGACAGGCTGGGACTATCTTTTCCTACGAGCAGTACTTC
CDR3: CASSSGQAGTIFSYEQYF

J: TRBJ2-3
D: TRBD2
size: few
V: TRBV7-9
length: 15
DNA: TGTGCCAGCAGCCAGGGACTAGCGGGCGCAGATACGCAGTATTTT
CDR3: CASSQGLAGADTQYF

J: TRBJ2-3
D: TRBD2
size: many
V: TRBV19
length: 16
DNA: TGTGCCAGTAGTATCAATCCGGGACTAGCAACAGATACGCAGTATTTT
CDR3: CASSINPGLATDTQYF

J: TRBJ2-1
D: NA
size: NA
V: TRBV28
length: 15
DNA: TGTGCCAGCAATCAATTAGGGACACAGGGCAATGAGCAGTTCTTC
CDR3: CASNQLGTQGNEQFF

J: TRBJ2-7
D: NA
size: NA
V: TRBV15
length: 14
DNA: TGTGCCACCAGCAGAGAAGTAGCTGACTACGAGCAGTACTTC
CDR3: CATSREVADYEQYF

J: TRBJ2-7
D: TRBD1
size: NA
V: TRBV9
length: 16
DNA: TGTGCCAGCAGCGTTCTCCCCGGGACAGGGGAGGGTGAGCAGTACTTC
CDR3: CASSVLPGTGEGEQYF

J: TRBJ2-3
D: NA
size: NA
V: TRBV7-3
length: 17
DNA: TGTGCCAGCAGCTTACTCCCCCGACCTAGGGGCGTAGATACGCAGTATTTT
CDR3: CASSLLPRPRGVDTQYF

J: TRBJ1-1
D: TRBD1
size: NA
V: TRBV28
length: 12
DNA: TGTGCCAGCGGACAGGGTTGGACTGAAGCTTTCTTT
CDR3: CASGQGWTEAFF

J: TRBJ1-2
D: NA
size: few
V: TRBV28
length: 12
DNA: TGTGCCAGCAGTTCCGGGGTGAATGGCTACACCTTC
CDR3: CASSSGVNGYTF

J: TRBJ2-5
D: NA
size: few
V: TRBV7-9
length: 16
DNA: TGTGCCAGCAGCTTTGGGCCGTACTCGCCCCAAGAGACCCAGTACTTC
CDR3: CASSFGPYSPQETQYF

J: TRBJ2-1
D: NA
size: NA
V: TRBV6-7
length: 16
DNA: TGTGCCAGCAGTTCCCCGGAGGGAAACTCCTACAATGAGCAGTTCTTC
CDR3: CASSSPEGNSYNEQFF

J: TRBJ1-3
D: NA
size: NA
V: TRBV19
length: 17
DNA: TGTGCCAGTAGTATGACCCGTCCGGGGGCACTCGGAAACACCATATATTTT
CDR3: CASSMTRPGALGNTIYF

J: TRBJ1-2
D: NA
size: NA
V: TRBV5-4
length: 15
DNA: TGTGCCAGCAGCTTGGTTGGGGGCATCTCAGGCGGCTACACCTTC
CDR3: CASSLVGGISGGYTF

J: TRBJ1-4
D: NA
size: NA
V: TRBV14
length: 13
DNA: TGTGCCAGCTCCCGGGGTAGTAATGAAAAACTGTTTTTT
CDR3: CASSRGSNEKLFF

J: TRBJ1-1
D: NA
size: many
V: TRBV14
length: 12
DNA: TGTGCCAGCAGCCAAGGACCCCGACAGCTTTTCTTT
CDR3: CASSQGPRQLFF

J: TRBJ1-1
D: NA
size: few
V: TRBV18
length: 15
DNA: TGTGCCAGCTCAGAATTGCGGGACGCGGGCACTGAAGCTTTCTTT
CDR3: CASSELRDAGTEAFF

J: TRBJ1-4
D: NA
size: NA
V: TRBV2
length: 14
DNA: TGTGCCAGCAGGCAGGGCATGTCGGAAGAAAAACTGTTTTTT
CDR3: CASRQGMSEEKLFF

J: TRBJ2-1
D: TRBD2
size: NA
V: TRBV28
length: 15
DNA: TGTGCCAGCAGTTCGAGTAGCGGGACCTACAATGAGCAGTTCTTC
CDR3: CASSSSSGTYNEQFF

J: TRBJ2-1
D: NA
size: NA
V: TRBV7-2
length: 14
DNA: TGTGCCAGCAGCTCCCGACCTTCTAGCAATGAGCAGTTCTTC
CDR3: CASSSRPSSNEQFF

J: TRBJ2-1
D: TRBD2
size: NA
V: TRBV7-3
length: 16
DNA: TGTGCCAGCAGCTGGACTAGCGGGAGCACCTACAATGAGCAGTTCTTC
CDR3: CASSWTSGSTYNEQFF

J: TRBJ2-7
D: TRBD1
size: NA
V: TRBV5-3
length: 15
DNA: TGTGCCAGAAGCTTGGGTCGGGACAGGGGCTACGAGCAGTACTTC
CDR3: CARSLGRDRGYEQYF

J: TRBJ2-3
D: TRBD2
size: many
V: TRBV5-4
length: 15
DNA: TGTGCCAGCAGCAAGACTAGCGGAGGGGAAGATACGCAGTATTTT
CDR3: CASSKTSGGEDTQYF

J: TRBJ2-1
D: TRBD2
size: NA
V: TRBV4-2
length: 17
DNA: TGTGCCAGCAGCCAACCCGCTAGCGGGAGAGACGACAATGAGCAGTTCTTC
CDR3: CASSQPASGRDDNEQFF

J: TRBJ2-1
D: NA
size: NA
V: TRBV7-3
length: 14
DNA: TGTGCCAGCAGCCCCATCGCGGAGGCCAATGAGCAGTTCTTC
CDR3: CASSPIAEANEQFF

J: TRBJ2-1
D: NA
size: NA
V: TRBV28
length: 13
DNA: TGTGCCAGCTGGGCACCAACTTACAATGAGCAGTTCTTC
CDR3: CASWAPTYNEQFF

J: TRBJ2-5
D: NA
size: once
V: TRBV7-2
length: 15
DNA: TGTGCCAGCAGCACCGGATTCGCCGGCTGGGAGACCCAGTACTTC
CDR3: CASSTGFAGWETQYF

J: TRBJ1-2
D: NA
size: few
V: TRBV4-3
length: 13
DNA: TGCGCAAGCAGCATCATCGGAGGGAGTGGCTACACCTTC
CDR3: CASSIIGGSGYTF

J: TRBJ2-7
D: TRBD2
size: NA
V: TRBV4-3
length: 16
DNA: TGCGCCAGCAGCCAAGATGGACTAGCGGCGACCTACGAGCAGTACTTC
CDR3: CASSQDGLAATYEQYF

J: TRBJ2-1
D: NA
size: NA
V: TRBV29-1
length: 12
DNA: TGCAGCGTTTCGGATGTCGGTAATGAGCAGTTCTTC
CDR3: CSVSDVGNEQFF

J: TRBJ2-2
D: NA
size: NA
V: TRBV29-1
length: 16
DNA: TGCAGCGTTGGACGGCAGGGGATGTACGAGACCGGGGAGCTGTTTTTT
CDR3: CSVGRQGMYETGELFF

J: TRBJ2-2
D: NA
size: NA
V: TRBV19
length: 13
DNA: TGTGCCAGCACCTCCGGGACACGGGGGGAGCTGTTTTTT
CDR3: CASTSGTRGELFF

J: TRBJ1-5
D: NA
size: NA
V: TRBV12-5
length: 12
DNA: TGTGCTAGTGGTTTGGGCAATCAGCCCCAGCATTTT
CDR3: CASGLGNQPQHF

J: TRBJ2-7
D: NA
size: NA
V: TRBV27
length: 12
DNA: TGTGCCAGCAGTTTCTCGGCAGGGTATCAGTACTTC
CDR3: CASSFSAGYQYF

J: TRBJ2-7
D: NA
size: NA
V: TRBV28
length: 13
DNA: TGTGCCAGCAGTTTCGTAGAAGCCTACGAGCAGTACTTC
CDR3: CASSFVEAYEQYF

J: TRBJ2-1
D: NA
size: NA
V: TRBV10-1
length: 15
DNA: TGCGCCAGCAGACACAGGGATCGCGGGTGCAATGAGCAGTTCTTC
CDR3: CASRHRDRGCNEQFF